This T cell receptor (beta chain) was found in a study of regulatory T cells in long-lasting Graves disease. Looking at the study overall: The study enrolled newly diagnosed Graves' patients on antithyroid drugs under 3 months. Findings of the study overall: Under persistent disease, TRBV28, TRBJ1-2 and TRBJ2-5 were used preferentially.

This clonotype showed up many times. Antigen specificity is unknown. The germline V gene encodes CDR1 DFQATT and CDR2 SNEGSKA (reference sequence). V lost 0 bases, J lost 8 bases, and 14 bases lay in between. CDR3 length: 14 residues. Time point of the sample: newly diagnosed GD, antithyroid drugs for less than 3 months. PBMCs were the source of the RNA used for TCR sequencing. According to the study, TCR beta libraries were built with iRepertoire HTBI primers and CDR3-region Arm-PCR. Via MiXCR, TCRdb re-called the multiplex PCR reads, giving one row per CDR3 protein. The sample yields 250,000 to 300,000 distinct CDR3 sequences, more than 15% seen once. The same data also went into a second study, on T cells in Graves' hyperthyroidism and ophthalmopathy. According to that study: The primer set for the first-round RT-PCR of the TCR CDR3 was HTBI.

V is TRBV20-1 and J is TRBJ1-5; no firm D call. The sequence derives from a woman aged 30 to 39 with Graves disease. The sequenced sample was peripheral blood mononuclear cells (PBMCs), obtained at new diagnosis, from a patient treated with antithyroid drugs. CDR3 protein: CSARDWKGFEPQHF. For the CDR3, the DNA is TGCAGTGCTAGAGATTGGAAGGGATTTGAGCCCCAGCATTTT.